This note documents a single T cell receptor beta chain sequence. Its matching antigen is unknown. This record comes from a study of T-cell reconstitution after alpha-beta-depleted transplantation in children. Overall study results and limits: Alpha-beta T cells about two months after transplant reportedly derived from several hundred expanded graft clones.

Unique molecular identifiers were incorporated into the prepared TCRbeta library. From the PCR reads, TCRdb called clonotypes with MiXCR, one entry per CDR3 protein. The sample lists about 980,000 distinct CDR3 sequences, less than 30% occurring once. CDR1 and CDR2 from the germline V gene are LNHDA and SQIVND (reference sequence). The CDR3 covers 13 residues. V lost 3 bases and J lost 7, with 13 bases in between. The material was PBMCs, mostly from graft donor cells, obtained 360 days after TCRalphabeta/CD19-depleted stem cell transplant. This sequence was found in a boy younger than two who had a stem cell transplant for SCID, so the T cells may come from the graft donor. The chain is built from TRBV19 and TRBJ2-7, with TRBD2 as a possible D gene (6 bases). The CDR3 bases are TGTGCCAGTAGTATCGGAATGGCGGGGGAGCAGTACTTC. Translated, it gives CASSIGMAGEQYF.